The 3 T cell receptor beta chains reported below all come from one sample, sequenced in a study of Ad26.COV2.S vaccination and SARS-CoV-2 variants. The sample's treatment: roughly 20 received Ad26.COV2.S at low or high dose, single or two shots; 5 received placebo; per-sample allocation not given. The samples date from day 63 after the first vaccine or placebo injection. The table came from immunoSEQ multiplex PCR; TCRdb's copy has only in-frame clones and leaves some out. Among roughly 380,000 clones listed, 85% to 90% were seen once. The sample here was peripheral blood, taken in a trial of Ad26.COV2.S vaccine versus placebo. All receptors come from a person aged 18-60 years who received the Ad26.COV2.S COVID-19 vaccine or a placebo.

The V and J genes are TRBV28 and TRBJ1-2, with unresolved D. The germline gives CDR1 MDHEN, CDR2 SYDVKM. Between the trimmed V and J ends, which lost 1 base and 4 bases, there was a span of 10 bases. The length of the CDR3 is 14 residues. This CDR3 is CASSLSAGSYGYTF. The CDR3 nucleotides read TGTGCCAGCAGTTTATCAGCAGGAAGCTATGGCTACACCTTC.

The chain joins TRBV5-6 to TRBJ2-3; D is undetermined. V was trimmed by 4 bases and J by 4 bases, leaving 13 bases between them. The germline V gene has CDR1 SGHDT and CDR2 YYEEEE. This CDR3 is 14 amino acids long. CDR3 loop: CASSIPGSSDTQYF. The CDR3 nucleotides read TGTGCCAGCAGCATCCCCGGGTCCTCAGATACGCAGTATTTT.

The J gene is TRBJ2-1, the V gene TRBV5-5; tentatively, D is TRBD2 (6 bases). The CDR3 totals 15 residues. Germline CDR1 reads SGHKS; CDR2 reads YYEKEE (reference sequence). The ends were cut back, 0 bases at V and 5 bases at J, with 12 bases in the middle. The CDR3 nucleotides are TGTGCCAGCAGCTTGGTGGGCGGGGAAAACAATGAGCAGTTCTTC. This codes for CASSLVGGENNEQFF.